The rows below give T cell receptor beta chains drawn from one sample of a study of blood T cell repertoires in COVID-19. Sequencing used immunoSEQ multiplex PCR; TCRdb keeps in-frame clones, though not all of them. The sample includes 150,000 to 200,000 clones, around 90% of them seen just once. Material: peripheral blood. Source of these receptors: a middle-aged man who had recovered from COVID-19. Each CDR3 is given with its conserved first and last residue. A D gene is named only where the DNA matches it firmly. Rows may omit the clone size; those that give it use once, few, many or a size class.

J | V | D | size | DNA | CDR3
TRBJ2-7 | TRBV29-1 | - | - | TGCAGCGTTAAGACAGGCTACGAGCAGTACTTC | CSVKTGYEQYF
TRBJ2-4 | TRBV19 | TRBD1 | - | TGTGCCAGTAGTCCTCGGACAGGGCGTTTAGCCAAAAACATTCAGTACTTC | CASSPRTGRLAKNIQYF
TRBJ1-4 | TRBV29-1 | TRBD1 | - | TGCAGCGTTCTCGGGACAGGAGCATCCTATAATGAAAAACTGTTTTTT | CSVLGTGASYNEKLFF
TRBJ2-5 | TRBV19 | TRBD2 | - | TGTGCCAGTAGTAGGCCGGGGGGAGAAAAGACCCAGTACTTC | CASSRPGGEKTQYF
TRBJ1-1 | TRBV4-1 | - | - | TGCGCCAGCAGCCAATTCTTTGAGGGGAACACTGAAGCTTTCTTT | CASSQFFEGNTEAFF
TRBJ2-7 | TRBV5-1 | - | - | TGCGCCAGCAGCTTGGGACAGGCGTCCTACGAGCAGTACTTC | CASSLGQASYEQYF
TRBJ2-7 | TRBV11-2 | - | - | TGTGCCAGCAGCTTAGAGTTGACTAGTGGTTACGAGCAGTACTTC | CASSLELTSGYEQYF
TRBJ1-2 | TRBV24-1 | - | - | TGTGCCACCAGTCGCGGGGACTATGGCTACACCTTC | CATSRGDYGYTF
TRBJ1-5 | TRBV6-2/TRBV6-3 | - | - | TGTGCCAGCAGTTCGTCCGAGTATAGCAATCAGCCCCAGCATTTT | CASSSSEYSNQPQHF
TRBJ1-2 | TRBV7-9 | TRBD1 | - | TGTGCCAGCAGCGAGGACAGGGGGAATGGCTACACCTTC | CASSEDRGNGYTF
TRBJ2-2 | TRBV27 | - | - | TGTGCCAGCAGTCGGGCGGGGGGGGAGCTGTTTTTT | CASSRAGGELFF
TRBJ2-3 | TRBV7-2 | TRBD2 | - | TGTGCCAGCAGCTCCGGACTAGCGGGAGGGGAAGATACGCAGTATTTT | CASSSGLAGGEDTQYF
TRBJ1-1 | TRBV7-2 | - | - | TGTGCCAGCAGCTTTGGGGGGGAAGGTACTGAAGCTTTCTTT | CASSFGGEGTEAFF
TRBJ2-3 | TRBV5-1 | TRBD1 | - | TGCGCCAGCAGCTTTGAGGACAGGGTCACAGATACGCAGTATTTT | CASSFEDRVTDTQYF
TRBJ2-1 | TRBV7-2 | - | - | TGTGCCAGCAGCTTGACCAGGGGGGATGAGCAGTTCTTC | CASSLTRGDEQFF
TRBJ2-3 | TRBV30 | TRBD1 | - | TGTGCCTGGGGACAGGGGGTCCCAGATACGCAGTATTTT | CAWGQGVPDTQYF
TRBJ1-1 | TRBV7-2 | - | - | TGTGCCAGCAGCTTAGTCAGGTACACTGAAGCTTTCTTT | CASSLVRYTEAFF
TRBJ2-3 | TRBV10-3 | TRBD1 | once | TGTGCCAGTAGACAGGGGGCAGATACGCAGTATTTT | CASRQGADTQYF
TRBJ2-2 | TRBV19 | - | - | TGTGCCAGTAGTCCACGGACAACGAACACCGGGGAGCTGTTTTTT | CASSPRTTNTGELFF
TRBJ1-1 | TRBV4-1 | TRBD1 | - | TGCGCCAGCAGCCAAGGGACAGGGGGTCGAACTGAAGCTTTCTTT | CASSQGTGGRTEAFF
TRBJ2-2 | TRBV2 | - | - | TGTGCCAGCAGTGAAATCAGGGCCGGCACCGGGGAGCTGTTTTTT | CASSEIRAGTGELFF
TRBJ2-7 | TRBV27 | TRBD1 | many | TGTGCCAGCAGTCCTCATGAAGGACAGGGAATCTACGAGCAGTACTTC | CASSPHEGQGIYEQYF
TRBJ2-1 | TRBV24-1 | TRBD1 | - | TGTGCCACCAGTGATTCAGGGGGCCTCTACAATGAGCAGTTCTTC | CATSDSGGLYNEQFF
TRBJ1-6 | TRBV20-1 | TRBD1 | - | TGCAGTGCTAGTCGCCAGGGGGCCGGTAATTCACCCCTCCACTTT | CSASRQGAGNSPLHF
TRBJ1-4 | TRBV28 | TRBD1 | - | TGTGCCAGCAGTTTGACAGGGAGTGAAAAACTGTTTTTT | CASSLTGSEKLFF